The entry that follows covers one TCR beta chain sequence. At one end the junction does not follow the germline gene, possibly because of a read error. This entry is derived from a study of cytomegalovirus exposure and HLA in healthy donors. PCR was performed using 60 Vbeta and 13 Jbeta primers. Here immunoSEQ multiplex PCR was the method, and the copy in TCRdb shows in-frame clones only, minus some. The table for this sample gives fewer than 100,000 clones. The CDR3 sequence is 18 residues long. From germline, CDR1 is LNHNV and CDR2 YYDKDF (reference sequence). The sample taken for sequencing was PBMCs. This clonotype was obtained from a woman in her sixties in good health and CMV-seronegative. V usage is TRBV15 and J usage is TRBJ2-2, with 8 bases aligning to TRBD2. CDR3 in DNA: TGTGCCACCAGCAGAGAGTCCAAGGGACTAGGGGCCGCCGGGGGGCTGTTTTTT. It is translated as CATSRESKGLGAAGGLFF.